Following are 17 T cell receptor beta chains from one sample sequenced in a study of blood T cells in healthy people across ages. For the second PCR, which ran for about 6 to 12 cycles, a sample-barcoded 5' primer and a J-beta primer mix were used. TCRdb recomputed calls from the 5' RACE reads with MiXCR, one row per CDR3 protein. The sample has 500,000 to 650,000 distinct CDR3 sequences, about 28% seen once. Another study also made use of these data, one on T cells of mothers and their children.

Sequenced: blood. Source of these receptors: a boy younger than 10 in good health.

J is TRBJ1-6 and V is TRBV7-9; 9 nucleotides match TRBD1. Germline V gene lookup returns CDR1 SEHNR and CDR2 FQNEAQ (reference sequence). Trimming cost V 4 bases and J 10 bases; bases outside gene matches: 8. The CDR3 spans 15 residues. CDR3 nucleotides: TGTGCCAGCAGCTCTTACAGGGGGCTGGGATCACCCCTCCACTTT. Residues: CASSSYRGLGSPLHF.

In DNA form, the CDR3 reads TGTGCCAGCAGCTTACCGAAAAATCAAGCTTTCTTT. This translates into CASSLPKNQAFF. This chain joins TRBV11-2 and TRBJ1-1; D not certain. The germline V gene encodes CDR1 SGHAT and CDR2 FQNNGV. V was pared by 2 bases and J by 9 bases, with 10 bases between. The CDR3 runs 12 residues.

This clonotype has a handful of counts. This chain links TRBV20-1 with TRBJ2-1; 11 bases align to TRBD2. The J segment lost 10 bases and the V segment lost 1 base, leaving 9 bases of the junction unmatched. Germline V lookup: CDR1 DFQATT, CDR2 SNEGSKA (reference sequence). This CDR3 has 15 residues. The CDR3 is CSARAVAGGPGEQFF. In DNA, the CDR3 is TGCAGTGCTAGAGCAGTAGCGGGAGGGCCGGGGGAGCAGTTCTTC.

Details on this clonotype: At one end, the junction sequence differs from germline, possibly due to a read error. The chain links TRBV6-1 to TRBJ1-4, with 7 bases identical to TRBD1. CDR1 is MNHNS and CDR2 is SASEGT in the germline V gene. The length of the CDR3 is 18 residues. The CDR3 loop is CASSDYKEGALTNEKLFF. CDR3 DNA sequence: TGTGCAAGCAGTGATTACAAGGAGGGGGCGCTGACTAATGAAAAACTGTTTTTT.

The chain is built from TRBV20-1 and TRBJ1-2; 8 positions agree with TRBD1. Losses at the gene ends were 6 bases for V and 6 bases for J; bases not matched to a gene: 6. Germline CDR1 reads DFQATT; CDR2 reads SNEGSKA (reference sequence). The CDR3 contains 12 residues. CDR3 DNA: TGCAGTGCCGTGACAGGGGTTAATGGCTACACCTTC. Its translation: CSAVTGVNGYTF.

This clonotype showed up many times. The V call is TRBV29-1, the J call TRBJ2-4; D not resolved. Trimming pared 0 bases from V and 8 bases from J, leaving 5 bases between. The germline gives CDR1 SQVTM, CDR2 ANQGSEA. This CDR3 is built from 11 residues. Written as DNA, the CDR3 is TGCAGCGTTGAAGAAGGAGACATTCAGTACTTC. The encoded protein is CSVEEGDIQYF.

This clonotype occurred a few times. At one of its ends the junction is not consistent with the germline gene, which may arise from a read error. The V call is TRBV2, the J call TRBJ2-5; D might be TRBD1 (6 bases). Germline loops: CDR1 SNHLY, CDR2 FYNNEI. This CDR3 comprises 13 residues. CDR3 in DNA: TGTGCCAGCAGGGGACACCTGCAAGAAACCCAGTACTTC. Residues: CASRGHLQETQYF.

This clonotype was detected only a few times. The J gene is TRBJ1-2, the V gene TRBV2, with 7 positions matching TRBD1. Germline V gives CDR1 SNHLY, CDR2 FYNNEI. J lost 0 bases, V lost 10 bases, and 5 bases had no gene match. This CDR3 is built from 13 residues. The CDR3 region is CATTGVTNYGYTF. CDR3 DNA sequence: TGTGCCACTACAGGGGTCACTAACTATGGCTACACCTTC.

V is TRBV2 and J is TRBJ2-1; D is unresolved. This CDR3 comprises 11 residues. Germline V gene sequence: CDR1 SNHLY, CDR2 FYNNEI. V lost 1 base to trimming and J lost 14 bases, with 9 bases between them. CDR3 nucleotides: TGTGCCAGCAGTGAAGTAAGGGAAGAGTTCTTC. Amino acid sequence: CASSEVREEFF.

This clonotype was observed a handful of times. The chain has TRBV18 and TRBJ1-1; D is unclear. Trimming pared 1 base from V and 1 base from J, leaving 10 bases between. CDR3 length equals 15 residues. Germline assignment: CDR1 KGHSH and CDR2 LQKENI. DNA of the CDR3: TGTGCCAGCTCACCACGGTATGGAGAGAACACTGAAGCTTTCTTT. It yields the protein CASSPRYGENTEAFF.

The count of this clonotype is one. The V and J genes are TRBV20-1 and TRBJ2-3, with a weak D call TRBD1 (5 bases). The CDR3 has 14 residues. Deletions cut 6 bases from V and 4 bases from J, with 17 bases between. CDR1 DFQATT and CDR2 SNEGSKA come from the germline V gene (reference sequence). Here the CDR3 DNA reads TGCAGTGCCGTTGGAAGGGGTGGATCAGATACGCAGTATTTT. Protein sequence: CSAVGRGGSDTQYF.

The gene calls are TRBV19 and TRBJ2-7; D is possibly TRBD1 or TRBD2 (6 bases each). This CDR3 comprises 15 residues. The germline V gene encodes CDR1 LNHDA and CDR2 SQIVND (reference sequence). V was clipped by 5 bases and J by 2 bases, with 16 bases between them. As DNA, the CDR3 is TGTGCCAGTAGTCTAGTGTGGGGGGCCACCTACGAGCAGTACTTC. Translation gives CASSLVWGATYEQYF.

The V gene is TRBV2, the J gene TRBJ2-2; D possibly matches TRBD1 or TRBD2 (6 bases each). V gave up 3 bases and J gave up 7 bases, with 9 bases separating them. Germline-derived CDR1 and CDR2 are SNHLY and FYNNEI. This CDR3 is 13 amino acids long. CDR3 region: CASSDEGGGELFF. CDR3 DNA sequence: TGTGCCAGCAGTGACGAGGGGGGCGGGGAGCTGTTTTTT.

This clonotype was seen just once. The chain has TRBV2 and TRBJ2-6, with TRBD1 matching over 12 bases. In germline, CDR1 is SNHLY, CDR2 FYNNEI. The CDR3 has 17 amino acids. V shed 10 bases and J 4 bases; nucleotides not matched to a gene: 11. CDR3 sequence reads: CATKGRDRGLGANVLTF. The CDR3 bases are TGTGCCACTAAGGGTCGGGACAGGGGGCTCGGGGCCAACGTCCTGACTTTC.

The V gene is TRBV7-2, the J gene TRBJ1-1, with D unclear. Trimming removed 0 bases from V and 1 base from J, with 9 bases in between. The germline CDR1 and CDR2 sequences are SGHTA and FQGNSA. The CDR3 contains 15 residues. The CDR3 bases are TGTGCCAGCAGCTTAGCAGGGAGGCGGAACACTGAAGCTTTCTTT. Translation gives CASSLAGRRNTEAFF. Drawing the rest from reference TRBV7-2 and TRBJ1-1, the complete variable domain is GAGVSQSPSNKVTEKGKDVELRCDPISGHTALYWYRQSLGQGLEFLIYFQGNSAPDKSGLPSDRFSAERTGGSVSTLTIQRTQQEDSAVYLCASSLAGRRNTEAFFGQGTRLTVV.

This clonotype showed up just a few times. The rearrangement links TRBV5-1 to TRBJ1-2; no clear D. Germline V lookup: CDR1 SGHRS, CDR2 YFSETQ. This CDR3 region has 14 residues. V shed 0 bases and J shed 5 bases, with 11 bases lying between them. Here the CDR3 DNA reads TGCGCCAGCAGCTTGGAGGGAATGGGATATGGCTACACCTTC. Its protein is CASSLEGMGYGYTF.

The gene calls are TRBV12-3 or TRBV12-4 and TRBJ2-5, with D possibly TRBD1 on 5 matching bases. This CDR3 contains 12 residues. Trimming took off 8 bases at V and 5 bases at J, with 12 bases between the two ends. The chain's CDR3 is CASGARVETQYF. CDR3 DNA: TGTGCCAGCGGGGCCCGGGTGGAGACCCAGTACTTC.